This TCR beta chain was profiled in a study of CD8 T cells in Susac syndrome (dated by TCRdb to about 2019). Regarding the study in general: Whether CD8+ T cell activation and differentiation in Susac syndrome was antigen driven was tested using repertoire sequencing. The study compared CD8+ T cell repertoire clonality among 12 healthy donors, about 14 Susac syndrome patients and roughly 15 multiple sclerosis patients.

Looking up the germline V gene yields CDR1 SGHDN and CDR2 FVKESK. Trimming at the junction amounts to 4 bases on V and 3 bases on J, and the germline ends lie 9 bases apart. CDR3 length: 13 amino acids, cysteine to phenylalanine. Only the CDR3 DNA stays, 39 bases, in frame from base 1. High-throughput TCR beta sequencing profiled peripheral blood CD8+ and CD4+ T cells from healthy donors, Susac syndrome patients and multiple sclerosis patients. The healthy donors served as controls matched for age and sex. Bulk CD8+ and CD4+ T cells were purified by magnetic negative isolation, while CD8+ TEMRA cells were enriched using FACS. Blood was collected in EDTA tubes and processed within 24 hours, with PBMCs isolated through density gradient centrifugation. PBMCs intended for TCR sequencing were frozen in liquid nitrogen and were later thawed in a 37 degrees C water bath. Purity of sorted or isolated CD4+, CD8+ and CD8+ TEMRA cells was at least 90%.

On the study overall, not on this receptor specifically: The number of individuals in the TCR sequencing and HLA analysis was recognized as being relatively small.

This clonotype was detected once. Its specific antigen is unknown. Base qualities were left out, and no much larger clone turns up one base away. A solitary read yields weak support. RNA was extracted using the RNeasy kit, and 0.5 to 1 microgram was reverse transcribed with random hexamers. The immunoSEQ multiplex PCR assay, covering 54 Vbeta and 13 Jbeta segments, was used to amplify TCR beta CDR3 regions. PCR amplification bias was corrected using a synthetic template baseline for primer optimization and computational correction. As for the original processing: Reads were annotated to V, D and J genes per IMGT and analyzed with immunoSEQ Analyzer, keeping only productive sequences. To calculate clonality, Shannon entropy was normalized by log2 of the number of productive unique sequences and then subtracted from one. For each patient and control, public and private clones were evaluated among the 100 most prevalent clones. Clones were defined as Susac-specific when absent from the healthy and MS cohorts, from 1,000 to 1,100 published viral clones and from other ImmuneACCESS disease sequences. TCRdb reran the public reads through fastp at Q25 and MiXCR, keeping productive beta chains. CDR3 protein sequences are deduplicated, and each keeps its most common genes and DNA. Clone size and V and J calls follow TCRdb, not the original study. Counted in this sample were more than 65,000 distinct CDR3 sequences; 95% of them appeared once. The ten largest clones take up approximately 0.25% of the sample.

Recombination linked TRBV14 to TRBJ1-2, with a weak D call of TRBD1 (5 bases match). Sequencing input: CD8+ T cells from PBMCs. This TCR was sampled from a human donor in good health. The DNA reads TGTGCCAGCAGCCCCAGGGAGGACTATGGCTACACCTTC. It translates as CASSPREDYGYTF.